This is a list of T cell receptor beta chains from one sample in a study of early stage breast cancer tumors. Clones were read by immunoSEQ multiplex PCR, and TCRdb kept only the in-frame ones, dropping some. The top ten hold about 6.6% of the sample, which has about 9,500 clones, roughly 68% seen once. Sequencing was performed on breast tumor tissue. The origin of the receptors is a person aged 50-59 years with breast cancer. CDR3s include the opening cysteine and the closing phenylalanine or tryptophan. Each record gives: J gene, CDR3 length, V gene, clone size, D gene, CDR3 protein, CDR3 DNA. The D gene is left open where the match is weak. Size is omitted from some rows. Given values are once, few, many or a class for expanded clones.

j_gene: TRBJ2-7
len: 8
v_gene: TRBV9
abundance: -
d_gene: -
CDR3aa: CASSVVRF
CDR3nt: TGTGCCAGCAGCGTAGTTAGGTTC

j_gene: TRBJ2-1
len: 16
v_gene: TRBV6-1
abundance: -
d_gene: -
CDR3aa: CASSVYYRSSYNEQFF
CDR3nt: TGTGCCAGCAGTGTATACTACCGGAGCTCCTACAATGAGCAGTTCTTC

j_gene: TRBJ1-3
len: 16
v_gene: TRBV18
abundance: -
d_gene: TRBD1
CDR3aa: CASSLSTGNTGNTIYF
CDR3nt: TGTGCCAGCTCACTTTCGACAGGGAATACTGGAAACACCATATATTTT

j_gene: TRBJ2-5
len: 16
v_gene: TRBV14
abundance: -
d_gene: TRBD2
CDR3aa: CASSQDSGYSKETQYF
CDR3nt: TGTGCCAGCAGCCAAGATAGCGGGTACTCGAAAGAGACCCAGTACTTC

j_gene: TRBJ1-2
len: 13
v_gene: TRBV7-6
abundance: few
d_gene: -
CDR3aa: CASSLAGGDGYTF
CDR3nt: TGTGCCAGCAGCTTAGCGGGGGGCGATGGCTACACCTTC

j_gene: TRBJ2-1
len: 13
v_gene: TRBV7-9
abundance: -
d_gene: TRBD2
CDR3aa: CASSFLAGGEQFF
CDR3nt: TGTGCCAGCAGCTTCCTAGCGGGAGGGGAACAGTTCTTC

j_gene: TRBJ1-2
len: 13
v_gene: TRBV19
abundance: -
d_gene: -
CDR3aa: CASSIEQGSGYTF
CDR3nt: TGTGCCAGTAGTATAGAACAGGGAAGTGGCTACACCTTC

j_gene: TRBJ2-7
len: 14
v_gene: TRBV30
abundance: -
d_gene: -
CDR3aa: CAWAPGTATYEQYF
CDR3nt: TGTGCCTGGGCCCCGGGAACTGCCACCTACGAGCAGTACTTC

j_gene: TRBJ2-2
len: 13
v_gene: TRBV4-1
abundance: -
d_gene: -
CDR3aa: CASSGWGVGELFF
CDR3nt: TGCGCCAGCAGCGGCTGGGGGGTCGGGGAGCTGTTTTTT

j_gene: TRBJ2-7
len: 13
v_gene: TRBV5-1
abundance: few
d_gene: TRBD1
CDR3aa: CASSGQGADEQYF
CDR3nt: TGCGCCAGCAGCGGTCAGGGGGCGGACGAGCAGTACTTC

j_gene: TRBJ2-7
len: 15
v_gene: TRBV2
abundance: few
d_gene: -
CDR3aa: CASSPTSSLFYEQYF
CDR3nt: TGTGCCAGCAGTCCGACTAGTTCCCTCTTTTACGAGCAGTACTTC

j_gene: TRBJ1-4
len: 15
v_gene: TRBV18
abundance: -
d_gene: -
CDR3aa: CASSPPAGYNEKLFF
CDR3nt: TGTGCCAGCTCACCACCGGCCGGGTATAATGAAAAACTGTTTTTT

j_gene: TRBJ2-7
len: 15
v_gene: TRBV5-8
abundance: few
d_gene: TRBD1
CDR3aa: CASSLGGTGASEQYF
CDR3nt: TGTGCCAGCAGCTTGGGAGGGACAGGGGCGTCCGAGCAGTACTTC

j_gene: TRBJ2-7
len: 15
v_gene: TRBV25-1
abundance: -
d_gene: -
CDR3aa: CASVVTPQGSYEQYF
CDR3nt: TGTGCCAGCGTTGTGACCCCTCAGGGGTCCTACGAGCAGTACTTC

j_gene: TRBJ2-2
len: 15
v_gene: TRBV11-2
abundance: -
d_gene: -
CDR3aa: CASSTLTGNTGELFF
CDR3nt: TGTGCCAGCAGCACATTGACAGGGAACACCGGGGAGCTGTTTTTT

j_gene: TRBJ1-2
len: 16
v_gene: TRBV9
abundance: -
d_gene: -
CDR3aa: CASSVDAGSDVYGYTF
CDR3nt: TGTGCCAGCAGCGTAGATGCAGGGTCGGATGTATATGGCTACACCTTC

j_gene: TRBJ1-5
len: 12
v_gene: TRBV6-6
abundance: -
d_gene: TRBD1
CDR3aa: CAGGQGSQPQHF
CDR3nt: TGTGCAGGGGGACAGGGGAGTCAGCCCCAGCATTTT

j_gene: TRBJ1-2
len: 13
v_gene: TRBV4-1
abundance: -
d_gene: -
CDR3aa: CASSQETTYGYTF
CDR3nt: TGCGCCAGCAGCCAAGAGACTACCTATGGCTACACCTTC

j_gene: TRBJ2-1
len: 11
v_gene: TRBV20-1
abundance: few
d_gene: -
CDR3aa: CTGGTDNEQFF
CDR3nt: TGCACCGGCGGGACAGACAATGAGCAGTTCTTC

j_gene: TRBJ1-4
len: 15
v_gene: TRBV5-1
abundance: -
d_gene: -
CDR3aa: CASSLVGVSNEKLFF
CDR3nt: TGCGCCAGCAGCTTGGTTGGGGTGTCAAATGAAAAACTGTTTTTT

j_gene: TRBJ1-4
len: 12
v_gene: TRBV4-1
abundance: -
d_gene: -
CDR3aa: CASSQGREKLFF
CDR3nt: TGCGCCAGCAGCCAAGGGAGAGAAAAACTGTTTTTT

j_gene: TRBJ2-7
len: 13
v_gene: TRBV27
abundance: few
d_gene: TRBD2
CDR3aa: CASSLGRAYEQYF
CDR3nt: TGTGCCAGCAGTTTAGGGAGGGCCTACGAGCAGTACTTC

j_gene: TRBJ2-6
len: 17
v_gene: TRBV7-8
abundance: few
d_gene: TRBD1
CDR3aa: CASSLGDRGIGANVLTF
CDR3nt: TGTGCCAGCAGCTTAGGGGACAGGGGGATTGGGGCCAACGTCCTGACTTTC

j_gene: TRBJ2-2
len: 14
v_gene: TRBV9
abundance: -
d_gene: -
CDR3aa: CASSVALTAGELFF
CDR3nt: TGTGCCAGCAGCGTAGCACTGACCGCCGGGGAGCTGTTTTTT

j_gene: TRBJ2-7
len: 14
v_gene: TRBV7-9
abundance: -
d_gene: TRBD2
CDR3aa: CASSASGSEYEQYF
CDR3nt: TGTGCCAGCAGCGCCAGCGGGAGCGAGTACGAGCAGTACTTC

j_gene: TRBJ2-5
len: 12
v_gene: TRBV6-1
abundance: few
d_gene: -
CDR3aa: CASREGQETQYF
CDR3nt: TGTGCCAGCAGAGAGGGACAAGAGACCCAGTACTTC

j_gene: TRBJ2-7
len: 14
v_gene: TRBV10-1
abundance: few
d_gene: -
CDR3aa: CASSRQKTTYEQYF
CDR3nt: TGCGCCAGCAGTCGACAGAAGACTACCTACGAGCAGTACTTC

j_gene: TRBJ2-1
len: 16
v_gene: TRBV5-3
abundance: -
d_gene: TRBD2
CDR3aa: CARSAYPSGSRNEQFF
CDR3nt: TGTGCCAGAAGCGCCTACCCTAGCGGGAGTAGGAATGAGCAGTTCTTC

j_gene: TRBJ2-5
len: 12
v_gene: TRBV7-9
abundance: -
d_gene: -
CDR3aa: CASNREAETQYF
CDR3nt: TGTGCCAGCAACCGCGAGGCGGAGACCCAGTACTTC

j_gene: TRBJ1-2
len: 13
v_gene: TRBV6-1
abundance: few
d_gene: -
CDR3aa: CASSERPNYGYTF
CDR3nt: TGTGCCAGCAGTGAGCGTCCGAACTATGGCTACACCTTC

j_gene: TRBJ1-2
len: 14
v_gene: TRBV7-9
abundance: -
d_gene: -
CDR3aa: CASSLGSDGYGYTF
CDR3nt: TGTGCCAGCAGCTTAGGGTCTGATGGCTATGGCTACACCTTC

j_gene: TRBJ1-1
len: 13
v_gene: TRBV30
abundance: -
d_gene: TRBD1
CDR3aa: CAWSSGGVTEAFF
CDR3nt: TGTGCCTGGAGTTCAGGGGGGGTCACTGAAGCTTTCTTT

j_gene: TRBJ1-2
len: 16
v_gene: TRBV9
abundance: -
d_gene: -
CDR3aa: CASSVFDRAGNYGYTF
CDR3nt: TGTGCCAGCAGCGTCTTCGACCGAGCTGGAAACTATGGCTACACCTTC

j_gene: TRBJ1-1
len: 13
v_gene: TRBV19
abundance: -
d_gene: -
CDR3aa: CAIRGAGNTEAFF
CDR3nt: TGTGCCATTCGAGGGGCAGGGAACACTGAAGCTTTCTTT

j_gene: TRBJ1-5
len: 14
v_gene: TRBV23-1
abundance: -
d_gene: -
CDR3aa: CASSQSGGNQPQHF
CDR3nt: TGCGCCAGCAGTCAATCTGGGGGCAATCAGCCCCAGCATTTT

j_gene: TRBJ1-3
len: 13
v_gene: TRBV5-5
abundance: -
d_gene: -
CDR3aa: CASSPTNGNTIYF
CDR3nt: TGTGCCAGCAGCCCCACCAATGGAAACACCATATATTTT